Sequencing of this T cell receptor beta chain was carried out in a study of T cell repertoires in cytomegalovirus infection. Study conclusions and caveats: Of the TCR beta families, the public ones yielded a cumulative frequency that identified carriers of CMV plus the relevant HLA.

Germline V CDR1 and CDR2: SGHTA, FQGNSA. Trimming shortened V by 5 bases and J by 7 bases, and 8 bases separated the two germline ends. The CDR3 runs 12 residues. This clonotype was observed at least ten times. What it binds is unknown. TCRdb used MiXCR to reprocess the reads, holding one entry per CDR3 protein. Of almost 300,000 distinct CDR3 sequences detected, around 10% appear once; the ten largest clones hold around 2.5%. The J gene is TRBJ2-2, the V gene TRBV7-2; D is ambiguous. Input material: PBMCs. This receptor was taken from a human donor in good health (CMV status not recorded). Some clones in this sample may be carry-over from other donors' samples. The CDR3 sequence is CASSPEIGELFF. The CDR3 nucleotides read TGTGCCAGCAGCCCTGAAATCGGGGAGCTGTTTTTT. Supplemented by reference TRBV7-2 and TRBJ2-2, the full variable domain reads GAGVSQSPSNKVTEKGKDVELRCDPISGHTALYWYRQSLGQGLEFLIYFQGNSAPDKSGLPSDRFSAERTGGSVSTLTIQRTQQEDSAVYLCASSPEIGELFFGEGSRLTVL.